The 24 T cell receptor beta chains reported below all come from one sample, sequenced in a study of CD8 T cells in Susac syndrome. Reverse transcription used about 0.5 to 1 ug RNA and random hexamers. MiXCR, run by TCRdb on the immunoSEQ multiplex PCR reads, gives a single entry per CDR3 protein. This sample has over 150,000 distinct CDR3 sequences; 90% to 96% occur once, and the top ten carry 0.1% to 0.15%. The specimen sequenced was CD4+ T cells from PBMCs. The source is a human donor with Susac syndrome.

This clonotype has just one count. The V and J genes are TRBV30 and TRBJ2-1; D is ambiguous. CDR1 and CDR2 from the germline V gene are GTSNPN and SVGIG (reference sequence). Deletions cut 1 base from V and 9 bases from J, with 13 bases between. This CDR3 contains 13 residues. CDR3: CAWSDSYGTEQFF. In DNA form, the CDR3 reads TGTGCCTGGAGTGATTCCTACGGCACTGAGCAGTTCTTC.

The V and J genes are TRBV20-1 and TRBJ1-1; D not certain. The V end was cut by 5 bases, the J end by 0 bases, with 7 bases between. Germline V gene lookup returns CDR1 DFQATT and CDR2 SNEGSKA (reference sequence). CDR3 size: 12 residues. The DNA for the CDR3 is TGCAGTGCTCTGGCCTTGAACACTGAAGCTTTCTTT. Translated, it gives CSALALNTEAFF.

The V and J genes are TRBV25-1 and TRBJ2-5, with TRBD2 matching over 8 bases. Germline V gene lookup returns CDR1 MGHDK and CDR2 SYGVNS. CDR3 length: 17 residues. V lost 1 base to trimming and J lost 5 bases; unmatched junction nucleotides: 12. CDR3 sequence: CASSEWMAGGRRETQYF. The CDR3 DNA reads TGTGCCAGCAGTGAATGGATGGCGGGAGGCCGCCGGGAGACCCAGTACTTC.

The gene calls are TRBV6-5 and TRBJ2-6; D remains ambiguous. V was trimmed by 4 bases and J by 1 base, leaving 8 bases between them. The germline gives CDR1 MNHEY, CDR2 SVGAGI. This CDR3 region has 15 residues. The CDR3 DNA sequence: TGTGCCAGCAGTTTAAGCGCGTCTGGGGCCAACGTCCTGACTTTC. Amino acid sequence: CASSLSASGANVLTF.

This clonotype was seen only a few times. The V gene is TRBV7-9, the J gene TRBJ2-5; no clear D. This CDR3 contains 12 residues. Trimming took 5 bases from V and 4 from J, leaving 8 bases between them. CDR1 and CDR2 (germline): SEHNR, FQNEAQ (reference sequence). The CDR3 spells CASSPARETQYF. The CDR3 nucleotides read TGTGCCAGCAGCCCCGCCCGAGAGACCCAGTACTTC.

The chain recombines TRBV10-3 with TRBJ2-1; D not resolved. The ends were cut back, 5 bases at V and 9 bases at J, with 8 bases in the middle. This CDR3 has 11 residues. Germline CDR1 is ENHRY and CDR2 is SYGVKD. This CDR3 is CAISPDSEQFF. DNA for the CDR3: TGTGCCATCAGTCCCGACTCTGAGCAGTTCTTC.

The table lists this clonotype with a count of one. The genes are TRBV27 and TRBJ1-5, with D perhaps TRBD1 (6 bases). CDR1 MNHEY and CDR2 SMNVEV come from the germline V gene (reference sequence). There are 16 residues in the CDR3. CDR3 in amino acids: CATRPGNRAGHQPQHF. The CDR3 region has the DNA TGTGCTACAAGGCCGGGAAACAGGGCCGGGCATCAGCCCCAGCATTTT.

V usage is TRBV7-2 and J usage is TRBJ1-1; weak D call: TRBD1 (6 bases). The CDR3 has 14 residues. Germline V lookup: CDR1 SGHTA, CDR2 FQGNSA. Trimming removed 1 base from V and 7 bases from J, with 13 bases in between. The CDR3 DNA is TGTGCCAGCAGCTTAGTCACGGGGGGCGGTGAAGCTTTCTTT. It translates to CASSLVTGGGEAFF.

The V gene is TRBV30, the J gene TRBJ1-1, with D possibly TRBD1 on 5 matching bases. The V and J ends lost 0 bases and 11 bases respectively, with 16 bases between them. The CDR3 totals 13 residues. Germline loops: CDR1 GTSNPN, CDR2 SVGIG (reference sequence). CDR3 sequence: CAWSVIGGKLAFF. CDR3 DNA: TGTGCCTGGAGTGTAATCGGGGGGAAGTTGGCTTTCTTT.

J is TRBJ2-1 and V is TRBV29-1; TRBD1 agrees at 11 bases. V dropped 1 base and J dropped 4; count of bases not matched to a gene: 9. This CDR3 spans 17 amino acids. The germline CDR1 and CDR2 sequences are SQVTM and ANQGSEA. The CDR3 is CSVEVFPGTGGYNEQFF. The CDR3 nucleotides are TGCAGCGTTGAAGTATTCCCCGGGACAGGGGGGTACAATGAGCAGTTCTTC.

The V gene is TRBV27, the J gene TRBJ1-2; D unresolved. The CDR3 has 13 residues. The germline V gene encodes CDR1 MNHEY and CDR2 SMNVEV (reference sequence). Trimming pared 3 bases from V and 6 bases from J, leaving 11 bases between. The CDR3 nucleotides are TGTGCCAGCAGTTTGGGCTCGGGAAATGGCTACACCTTC. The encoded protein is CASSLGSGNGYTF.

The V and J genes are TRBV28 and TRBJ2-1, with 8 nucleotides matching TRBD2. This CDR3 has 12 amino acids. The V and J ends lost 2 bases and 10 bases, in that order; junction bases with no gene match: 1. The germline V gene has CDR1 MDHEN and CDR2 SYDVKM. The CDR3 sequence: CASSLGGREQFF. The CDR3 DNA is TGTGCCAGCAGTTTAGGCGGGAGGGAGCAGTTCTTC.

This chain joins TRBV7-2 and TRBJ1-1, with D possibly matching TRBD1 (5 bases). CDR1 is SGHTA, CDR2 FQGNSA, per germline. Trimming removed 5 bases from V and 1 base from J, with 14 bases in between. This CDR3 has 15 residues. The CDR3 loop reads CASSGTGSKNTEAFF. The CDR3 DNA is TGTGCCAGCAGCGGTACAGGTTCCAAGAACACTGAAGCTTTCTTT. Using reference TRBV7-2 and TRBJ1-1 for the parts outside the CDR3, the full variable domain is GAGVSQSPSNKVTEKGKDVELRCDPISGHTALYWYRQSLGQGLEFLIYFQGNSAPDKSGLPSDRFSAERTGGSVSTLTIQRTQQEDSAVYLCASSGTGSKNTEAFFGQGTRLTVV.

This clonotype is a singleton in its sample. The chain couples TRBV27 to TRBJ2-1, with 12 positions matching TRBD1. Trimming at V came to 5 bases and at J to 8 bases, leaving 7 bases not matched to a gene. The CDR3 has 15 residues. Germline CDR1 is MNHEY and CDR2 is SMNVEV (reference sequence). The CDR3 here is CASSKGQGARDEQFF. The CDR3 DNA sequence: TGTGCCAGCAGTAAGGGACAGGGGGCAAGGGATGAGCAGTTCTTC.

The chain's CDR3 is CASSPPRAQRNTYNEQFF. The CDR3 nucleotides read TGTGCCAGCTCACCCCCCAGAGCACAGAGAAATACCTACAATGAGCAGTTCTTC. The chain links TRBV18 to TRBJ2-1, with unresolved D. CDR3 length equals 18 residues. CDR1 is KGHSH and CDR2 is LQKENI in the germline V gene. Trimming shortened V by 3 bases and J by 2 bases, and 20 bases separated the two germline ends.

For the CDR3, the DNA is TGTGCCAGCAGCTTAAAGGGGGGCCTGGAGACCCAGTACTTC. As protein: CASSLKGGLETQYF. The chain recombines TRBV5-6 with TRBJ2-5, with D perhaps given as TRBD1 or TRBD2 (6 bases each). CDR3 length: 14 residues. The germline gives CDR1 SGHDT, CDR2 YYEEEE. Between the trimmed V and J ends, which lost 2 bases and 5 bases, there was a span of 13 bases.

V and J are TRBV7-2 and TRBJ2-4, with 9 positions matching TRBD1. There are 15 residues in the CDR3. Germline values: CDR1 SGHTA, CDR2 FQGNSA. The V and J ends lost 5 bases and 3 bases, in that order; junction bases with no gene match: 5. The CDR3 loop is CASSQDRGSKNIQYF. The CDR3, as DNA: TGTGCCAGCAGCCAGGACAGGGGTAGCAAAAACATTCAGTACTTC.

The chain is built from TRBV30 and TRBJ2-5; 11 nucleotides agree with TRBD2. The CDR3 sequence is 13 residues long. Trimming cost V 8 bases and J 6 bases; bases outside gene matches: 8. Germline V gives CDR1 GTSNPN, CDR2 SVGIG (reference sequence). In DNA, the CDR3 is TGTGCCCTTACTAGCGGGGGATACAAGACCCAGTACTTC. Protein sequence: CALTSGGYKTQYF.

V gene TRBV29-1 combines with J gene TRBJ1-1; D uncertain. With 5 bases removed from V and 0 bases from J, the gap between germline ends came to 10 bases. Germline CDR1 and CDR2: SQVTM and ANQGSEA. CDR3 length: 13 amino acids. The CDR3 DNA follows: TGCAGCGTTTCGACGGGGTTGAACACTGAAGCTTTCTTT. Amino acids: CSVSTGLNTEAFF.

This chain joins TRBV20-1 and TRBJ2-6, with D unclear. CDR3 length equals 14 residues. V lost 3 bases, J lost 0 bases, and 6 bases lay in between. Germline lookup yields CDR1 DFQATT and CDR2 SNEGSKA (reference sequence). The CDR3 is CSASHASGANVLTF. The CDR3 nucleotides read TGCAGTGCTAGCCACGCCTCTGGGGCCAACGTCCTGACTTTC.

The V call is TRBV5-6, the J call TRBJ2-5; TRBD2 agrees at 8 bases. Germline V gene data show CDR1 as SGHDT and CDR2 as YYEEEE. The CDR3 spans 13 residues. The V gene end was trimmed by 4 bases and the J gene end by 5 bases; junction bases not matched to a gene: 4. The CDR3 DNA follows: TGTGCCAGCAGCACCGGACTAGCTGAGACCCAGTACTTC. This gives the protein CASSTGLAETQYF.

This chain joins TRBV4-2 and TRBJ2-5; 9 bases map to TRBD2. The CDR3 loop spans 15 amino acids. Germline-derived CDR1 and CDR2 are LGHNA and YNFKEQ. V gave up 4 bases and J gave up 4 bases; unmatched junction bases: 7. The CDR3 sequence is CASSPRAGGRETQYF. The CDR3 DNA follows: TGTGCCAGCAGCCCCCGGGCGGGGGGGCGAGAGACCCAGTACTTC.

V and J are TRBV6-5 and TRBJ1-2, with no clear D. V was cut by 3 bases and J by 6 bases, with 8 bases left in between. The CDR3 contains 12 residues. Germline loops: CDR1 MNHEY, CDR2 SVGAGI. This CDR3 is CASSYGGNGYTF. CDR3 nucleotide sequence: TGTGCCAGCAGTTATGGAGGGAATGGCTACACCTTC.

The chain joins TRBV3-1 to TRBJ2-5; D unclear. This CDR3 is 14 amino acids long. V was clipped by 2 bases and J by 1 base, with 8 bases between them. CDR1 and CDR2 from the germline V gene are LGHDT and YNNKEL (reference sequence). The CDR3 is CASSQFSSQETQYF. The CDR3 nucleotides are TGTGCCAGCAGCCAATTCTCTAGCCAAGAGACCCAGTACTTC.